This T cell receptor beta chain was recorded in a study of cytomegalovirus exposure and HLA in healthy donors. Use of 60 Vbeta and 13 Jbeta primers characterized the PCR. Libraries were prepared by immunoSEQ multiplex PCR; TCRdb keeps only in-frame clonotypes and omits some of them. This listing includes about 67,000 clones. About this clone: Antigen unknown.

This CDR3 spans 12 amino acids. The germline V and J ends were trimmed by 5 bases and 8 bases, with 12 bases remaining between them. Germline V gives CDR1 SGHAT, CDR2 FQNNGV. Study-wide findings and caveats: Per published accounts, TCR beta sequences correctly predicted the HLA-A and HLA-B alleles of most subjects.

This TCR came from a woman between 40 and 50 years old in good health and CMV-seropositive. J is TRBJ1-1 and V is TRBV11-2; weak D call: TRBD1 (5 bases). Sample: PBMCs. The CDR3 DNA sequence: TGTGCCAGCAGCCCGGGACTCACCGAAGCTTTCTTT. Translated, it gives CASSPGLTEAFF.